These T cell receptor beta chains were read from a single sample in a study of OX40 agonist ivuxolimab in advanced cancers. Some clones are missing from TCRdb's copy, which holds only in-frame ones; the method was immunoSEQ multiplex PCR. This sample has about 36,000 clones, with roughly 77% found just once. The sample was CD4+ or CD8+ T cells sorted from blood, taken in a trial of the OX40 agonist ivuxolimab. These receptors all stem from an adult with an advanced solid tumor such as melanoma, head and neck, liver or kidney cancer. Each CDR3 is given with its conserved first and last residue. The D gene is left open where the match is weak. Part of the rows lack a size; the others show once, few, many or a class for expanded clones.

len: 13; j_gene: TRBJ1-5; abundance: -; d_gene: -; v_gene: TRBV4-2; CDR3nt: TGTGCCAGCAGCTGGGGGAGCAATCAGCCCCAGCATTTT; CDR3aa: CASSWGSNQPQHF
len: 15; j_gene: TRBJ1-5; abundance: -; d_gene: TRBD1; v_gene: TRBV11-2; CDR3nt: TGTGCCAGCAGCCCAGCCGGGACAGGGAATCAGCCCCAGCATTTT; CDR3aa: CASSPAGTGNQPQHF
len: 13; j_gene: TRBJ1-5; abundance: -; d_gene: TRBD1; v_gene: TRBV6-1; CDR3nt: TGTGCCAGCAAGGCACAGGGGCATCAGCCCCAGCATTTT; CDR3aa: CASKAQGHQPQHF
len: 17; j_gene: TRBJ2-2; abundance: -; d_gene: TRBD2; v_gene: TRBV5-6; CDR3nt: TGTGCCAGCAGTTTAGCGGGAGGGGTCGGAGTCGCCGGGGAGCTGTTTTTT; CDR3aa: CASSLAGGVGVAGELFF
len: 14; j_gene: TRBJ1-6; abundance: -; d_gene: -; v_gene: TRBV30; CDR3nt: TGTGCCTGGAGTGGGCTGAATTATAATTCACCCCTCCACTTT; CDR3aa: CAWSGLNYNSPLHF
len: 11; j_gene: TRBJ2-5; abundance: -; d_gene: -; v_gene: TRBV5-5; CDR3nt: TGTGCCAGCAGCTTGGATGAGACCCAGTACTTC; CDR3aa: CASSLDETQYF
len: 17; j_gene: TRBJ2-1; abundance: -; d_gene: -; v_gene: TRBV5-1; CDR3nt: TGCGCCAGCAGCTTGGGCCCCACGGCAGGGTCCTACAATGAGCAGTTCTTC; CDR3aa: CASSLGPTAGSYNEQFF
len: 14; j_gene: TRBJ1-2; abundance: -; d_gene: -; v_gene: TRBV7-9; CDR3nt: TGTGCCAGCAGCTTAGATTTATTCGGCGGTGGCTACACCTTC; CDR3aa: CASSLDLFGGGYTF
len: 14; j_gene: TRBJ2-2; abundance: -; d_gene: TRBD1; v_gene: TRBV4-1; CDR3nt: TGCGCCAGCAGCCGGGGACAGGGAGGCGGGGAGCTGTTTTTT; CDR3aa: CASSRGQGGGELFF
len: 15; j_gene: TRBJ1-2; abundance: -; d_gene: -; v_gene: TRBV6-5; CDR3nt: TGTGCCAGCAGTTCCGCAGGCCGGGGCCCAGATGGCTACACCTTC; CDR3aa: CASSSAGRGPDGYTF
len: 14; j_gene: TRBJ1-5; abundance: once; d_gene: TRBD1; v_gene: TRBV6-1; CDR3nt: TGTGCCAGCAGCCGTACAGGGGTTAATCAGCCCCAGCATTTT; CDR3aa: CASSRTGVNQPQHF
len: 16; j_gene: TRBJ2-6; abundance: -; d_gene: TRBD1; v_gene: TRBV5-1; CDR3nt: TGCGCCAGTCGTCGGACAGGGGTTTCTGGGGCCAACGTCCTGACTTTC; CDR3aa: CASRRTGVSGANVLTF
len: 14; j_gene: TRBJ1-6; abundance: -; d_gene: -; v_gene: TRBV2; CDR3nt: TGTGCCAGCAGTTTCCGGGACGATAATTCACCCCTCCACTTT; CDR3aa: CASSFRDDNSPLHF
len: 14; j_gene: TRBJ1-3; abundance: -; d_gene: -; v_gene: TRBV7-9; CDR3nt: TGTGCCAGCAGCTTTGAGGGGCCAGGAAACACCATATATTTT; CDR3aa: CASSFEGPGNTIYF
len: 14; j_gene: TRBJ2-7; abundance: -; d_gene: -; v_gene: TRBV18; CDR3nt: TGTGCCAGCTCACCATTACGGGACTCGCACGAGCAGTACTTC; CDR3aa: CASSPLRDSHEQYF
len: 14; j_gene: TRBJ2-3; abundance: -; d_gene: -; v_gene: TRBV5-1; CDR3nt: TGCGCCAGCAGCTCTACGGCCACCACAGATACGCAGTATTTT; CDR3aa: CASSSTATTDTQYF
len: 15; j_gene: TRBJ1-5; abundance: -; d_gene: -; v_gene: TRBV27; CDR3nt: TGTGCCAGCAGTTCGTATGGGGGAATCGGACAGCCCCAGCATTTT; CDR3aa: CASSSYGGIGQPQHF
len: 15; j_gene: TRBJ2-7; abundance: -; d_gene: -; v_gene: TRBV28; CDR3nt: TGTGCCAGCAGGACCCCAGGACAACGAGCTTACGAGCAGTACTTC; CDR3aa: CASRTPGQRAYEQYF
len: 12; j_gene: TRBJ2-7; abundance: -; d_gene: TRBD2; v_gene: TRBV28; CDR3nt: TGTGCCAGCAGCATACTAGCGAGAGAGCAGTACTTC; CDR3aa: CASSILAREQYF
len: 13; j_gene: TRBJ1-1; abundance: once; d_gene: -; v_gene: TRBV5-6; CDR3nt: TGTGCCAGCAGCTACAGGGACGGGACTGAAGCTTTCTTT; CDR3aa: CASSYRDGTEAFF
len: 14; j_gene: TRBJ2-7; abundance: -; d_gene: -; v_gene: TRBV6-5; CDR3nt: TGTGCCAGCAGTTACTCTGAGAACTCCTACGAGCAGTACTTC; CDR3aa: CASSYSENSYEQYF
len: 14; j_gene: TRBJ1-5; abundance: -; d_gene: TRBD1; v_gene: TRBV6-5; CDR3nt: TGTGCCAGCGACGACAGGGCTAGCAATCAGCCCCAGCATTTT; CDR3aa: CASDDRASNQPQHF
len: 15; j_gene: TRBJ2-1; abundance: once; d_gene: -; v_gene: TRBV5-1; CDR3nt: TGCGCCAGCAGCTTAGGGGCCCCTGCCCCAGGGGAGCAGTTCTTC; CDR3aa: CASSLGAPAPGEQFF
len: 17; j_gene: TRBJ2-2; abundance: -; d_gene: -; v_gene: TRBV23-1; CDR3nt: TGCGCCAGCAGTCAAATTGAGTGGCGGGGCGTTGCCGGGGAGCTGTTTTTT; CDR3aa: CASSQIEWRGVAGELFF
len: 13; j_gene: TRBJ1-1; abundance: -; d_gene: -; v_gene: TRBV5-4; CDR3nt: TGTGCCAGCAGCAAGGACAGGAACACTGAAGCTTTCTTT; CDR3aa: CASSKDRNTEAFF
len: 14; j_gene: TRBJ2-7; abundance: -; d_gene: -; v_gene: TRBV28; CDR3nt: TGTGCCAGCACCGCAGGACATCTCCCCTACGAGCAGTACTTC; CDR3aa: CASTAGHLPYEQYF
len: 17; j_gene: TRBJ2-1; abundance: few; d_gene: TRBD2; v_gene: TRBV11-1; CDR3nt: TGTGCCAGCAGCCCACCCCGGCTAGCGGGGGGTGACAATGAGCAGTTCTTC; CDR3aa: CASSPPRLAGGDNEQFF
len: 17; j_gene: TRBJ2-3; abundance: once; d_gene: TRBD2; v_gene: TRBV11-3; CDR3nt: TGTGCCAGCAGCCCCGGACTAGCGGGGGGGCATTCAGATACGCAGTATTTT; CDR3aa: CASSPGLAGGHSDTQYF
len: 12; j_gene: TRBJ1-2; abundance: -; d_gene: -; v_gene: TRBV30; CDR3nt: TGTGCCTCAATCAGGGTGAACTATGGCTACACCTTC; CDR3aa: CASIRVNYGYTF
len: 13; j_gene: TRBJ1-5; abundance: -; d_gene: -; v_gene: TRBV7-8; CDR3nt: TGTGCCAGCAGCTCCACAGGTCATCAGCCCCAGCATTTT; CDR3aa: CASSSTGHQPQHF
len: 15; j_gene: TRBJ1-1; abundance: -; d_gene: -; v_gene: TRBV4-3; CDR3nt: TGCGCCAGCAGCCAAGAGTTCTCGGGGAACACTGAAGCTTTCTTT; CDR3aa: CASSQEFSGNTEAFF
len: 16; j_gene: TRBJ1-2; abundance: -; d_gene: TRBD1; v_gene: TRBV28; CDR3nt: TGTGCCAGCCAGGCGTGGACAGGGTCCCTCAACTATGGCTACACCTTC; CDR3aa: CASQAWTGSLNYGYTF
len: 15; j_gene: TRBJ2-1; abundance: -; d_gene: -; v_gene: TRBV6-5; CDR3nt: TGTGCCAGCAGTTACTCGGGACTGGCCTACAATGAGCAGTTCTTC; CDR3aa: CASSYSGLAYNEQFF
len: 16; j_gene: TRBJ1-1; abundance: once; d_gene: -; v_gene: TRBV18; CDR3nt: TGTGCCAGCTCACTTTATGAGGGGTTAATGAACACTGAAGCTTTCTTT; CDR3aa: CASSLYEGLMNTEAFF
len: 14; j_gene: TRBJ1-3; abundance: -; d_gene: -; v_gene: TRBV30; CDR3nt: TGTGCCTGGAGTTGGGACAACGGTGGAAACACCATATATTTT; CDR3aa: CAWSWDNGGNTIYF
len: 15; j_gene: TRBJ1-3; abundance: few; d_gene: -; v_gene: TRBV10-3; CDR3nt: TGTGCCATCAGTTCGGACCCCCCTCCCCGAAACACCATATATTTT; CDR3aa: CAISSDPPPRNTIYF
len: 13; j_gene: TRBJ2-3; abundance: once; d_gene: -; v_gene: TRBV7-2; CDR3nt: TGTGCCAGCAGCAACCGACCAGCCCATACGCAGTATTTT; CDR3aa: CASSNRPAHTQYF
len: 14; j_gene: TRBJ2-7; abundance: -; d_gene: -; v_gene: TRBV18; CDR3nt: TGTGCCAGCTCACCCCTGACCCAGGGGGGCGAGCAGTACTTC; CDR3aa: CASSPLTQGGEQYF
len: 13; j_gene: TRBJ2-5; abundance: -; d_gene: -; v_gene: TRBV7-9; CDR3nt: TGTGCCAGCCACTATGCGTCGATAGAGACCCAGTACTTC; CDR3aa: CASHYASIETQYF
len: 14; j_gene: TRBJ2-7; abundance: -; d_gene: -; v_gene: TRBV28; CDR3nt: TGTGCCAGCAGTTTATACAGAACTTATTACGAGCAGTACTTC; CDR3aa: CASSLYRTYYEQYF
len: 15; j_gene: TRBJ2-7; abundance: -; d_gene: -; v_gene: TRBV28; CDR3nt: TGTGCCAGCAACAGATTCGGGCAGGGCTCCTACGAGCAGTACTTC; CDR3aa: CASNRFGQGSYEQYF
len: 12; j_gene: TRBJ1-1; abundance: -; d_gene: -; v_gene: TRBV7-8; CDR3nt: TGTGCCAGCAGAAGCCTGAACACTGAAGCTTTCTTT; CDR3aa: CASRSLNTEAFF
len: 12; j_gene: TRBJ1-2; abundance: -; d_gene: -; v_gene: TRBV29-1; CDR3nt: TGCAGCGTTGAAGTGGTTAACTATGGCTACACCTTC; CDR3aa: CSVEVVNYGYTF
len: 15; j_gene: TRBJ1-4; abundance: -; d_gene: -; v_gene: TRBV25-1; CDR3nt: TGTGCCAGCAACTCCCCCGAGGGGGGGAGAGAAAAACTGTTTTTT; CDR3aa: CASNSPEGGREKLFF
len: 14; j_gene: TRBJ1-5; abundance: -; d_gene: TRBD1; v_gene: TRBV28; CDR3nt: TGTGCCAGCAGTCTGGGACAGGGAGGTCAGCCCCAGCATTTT; CDR3aa: CASSLGQGGQPQHF
len: 15; j_gene: TRBJ2-1; abundance: -; d_gene: -; v_gene: TRBV6-5; CDR3nt: TGTGCCAGCAGGACCGGGGCCGGAGAATACAATGAGCAGTTCTTC; CDR3aa: CASRTGAGEYNEQFF
len: 16; j_gene: TRBJ1-1; abundance: -; d_gene: -; v_gene: TRBV28; CDR3nt: TGTGCCAGCAGTCCGCCGGACACCACTTTGAACACTGAAGCTTTCTTT; CDR3aa: CASSPPDTTLNTEAFF
len: 15; j_gene: TRBJ1-1; abundance: -; d_gene: -; v_gene: TRBV6-5; CDR3nt: TGTGCCAGCAGTTACGAGGGGGGTTTGAACACTGAAGCTTTCTTT; CDR3aa: CASSYEGGLNTEAFF
len: 15; j_gene: TRBJ2-1; abundance: -; d_gene: -; v_gene: TRBV9; CDR3nt: TGTGCCAGCAGCCCGGCAGGGACCAGACACAATGAGCAGTTCTTC; CDR3aa: CASSPAGTRHNEQFF
len: 16; j_gene: TRBJ1-2; abundance: -; d_gene: TRBD1; v_gene: TRBV19; CDR3nt: TGTGCCAGTAGTGCCCGACAAGGGACAGGAGACTATGGCTACACCTTC; CDR3aa: CASSARQGTGDYGYTF
len: 14; j_gene: TRBJ2-5; abundance: -; d_gene: -; v_gene: TRBV30; CDR3nt: TGTGCCTGGAGTGTATCGCCCAACCAAGAGACCCAGTACTTC; CDR3aa: CAWSVSPNQETQYF
len: 14; j_gene: TRBJ1-3; abundance: once; d_gene: -; v_gene: TRBV7-9; CDR3nt: TGTGCCAGCAGGGGTGGGGCAGTAGGAAACACCATATATTTT; CDR3aa: CASRGGAVGNTIYF
len: 14; j_gene: TRBJ2-7; abundance: once; d_gene: -; v_gene: TRBV2; CDR3nt: TGTGCCAGCAGTAACAACCGGGGAGGAGGCGAGCAGTACTTC; CDR3aa: CASSNNRGGGEQYF
len: 14; j_gene: TRBJ1-3; abundance: few; d_gene: -; v_gene: TRBV10-3; CDR3nt: TGTGCCATCAGGGATGACAGGAGTGGAAACACCATATATTTT; CDR3aa: CAIRDDRSGNTIYF